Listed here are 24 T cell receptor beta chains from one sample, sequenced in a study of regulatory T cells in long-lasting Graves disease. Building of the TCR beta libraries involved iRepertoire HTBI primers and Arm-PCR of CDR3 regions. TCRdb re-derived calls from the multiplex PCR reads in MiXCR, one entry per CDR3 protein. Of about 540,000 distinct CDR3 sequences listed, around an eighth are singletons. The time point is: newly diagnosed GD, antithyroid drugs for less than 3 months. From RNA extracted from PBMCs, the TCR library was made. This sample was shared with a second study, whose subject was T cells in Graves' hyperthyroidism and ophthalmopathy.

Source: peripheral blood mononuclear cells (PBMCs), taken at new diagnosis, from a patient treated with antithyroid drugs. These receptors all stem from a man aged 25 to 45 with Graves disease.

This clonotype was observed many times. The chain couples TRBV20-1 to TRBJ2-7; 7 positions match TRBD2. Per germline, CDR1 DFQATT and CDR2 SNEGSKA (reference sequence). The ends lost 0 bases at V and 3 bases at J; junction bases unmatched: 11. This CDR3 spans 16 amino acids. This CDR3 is CSARDPAGKRDYEQYF. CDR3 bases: TGCAGTGCTAGAGATCCGGCGGGAAAGCGGGACTACGAGCAGTACTTC.

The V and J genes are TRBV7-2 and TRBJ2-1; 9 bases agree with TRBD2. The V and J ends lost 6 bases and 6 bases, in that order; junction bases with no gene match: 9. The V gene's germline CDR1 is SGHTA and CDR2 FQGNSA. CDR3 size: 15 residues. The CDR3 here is CASSGDGTSLNEQFF. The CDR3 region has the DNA TGTGCCAGCAGTGGGGACGGGACTAGCCTCAATGAGCAGTTCTTC.

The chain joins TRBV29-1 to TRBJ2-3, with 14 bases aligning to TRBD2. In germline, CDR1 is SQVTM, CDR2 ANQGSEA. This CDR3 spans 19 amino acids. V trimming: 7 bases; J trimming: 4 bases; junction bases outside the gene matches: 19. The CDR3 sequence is CSGRIRGGLAGAGPDTQYF. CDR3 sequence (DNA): TGCAGCGGACGCATCAGGGGGGGACTAGCGGGAGCAGGCCCAGATACGCAGTATTTT.

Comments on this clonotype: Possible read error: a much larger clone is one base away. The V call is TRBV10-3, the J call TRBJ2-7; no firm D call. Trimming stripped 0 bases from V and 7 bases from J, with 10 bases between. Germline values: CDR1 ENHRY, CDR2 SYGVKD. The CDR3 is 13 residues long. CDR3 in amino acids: CAISESLGGEQYF. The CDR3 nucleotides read TGTGCCATCAGTGAGTCGTTGGGCGGAGAGCAGTACTTC.

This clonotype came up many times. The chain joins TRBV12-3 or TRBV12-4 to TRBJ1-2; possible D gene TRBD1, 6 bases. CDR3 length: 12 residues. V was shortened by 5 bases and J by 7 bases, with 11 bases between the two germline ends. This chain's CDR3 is CASSLGQFGYTF. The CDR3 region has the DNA TGTGCCAGCAGTCTAGGACAGTTTGGCTACACCTTC.

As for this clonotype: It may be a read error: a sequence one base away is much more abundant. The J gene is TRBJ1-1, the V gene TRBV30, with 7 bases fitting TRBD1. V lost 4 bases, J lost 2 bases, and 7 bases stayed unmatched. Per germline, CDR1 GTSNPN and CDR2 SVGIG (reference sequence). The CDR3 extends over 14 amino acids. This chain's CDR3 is CAWTTGTANTEAFF. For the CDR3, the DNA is TGTGCCTGGACTACCGGGACAGCTAACACTGAAGCTTTCTTT.

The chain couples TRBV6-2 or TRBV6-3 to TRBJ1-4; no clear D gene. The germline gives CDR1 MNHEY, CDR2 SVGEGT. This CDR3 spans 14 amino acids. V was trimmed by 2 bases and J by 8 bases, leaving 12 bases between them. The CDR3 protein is CASSYVGGGEKLFF. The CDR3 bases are TGTGCCAGCAGTTACGTGGGAGGCGGCGAAAAACTGTTTTTT.

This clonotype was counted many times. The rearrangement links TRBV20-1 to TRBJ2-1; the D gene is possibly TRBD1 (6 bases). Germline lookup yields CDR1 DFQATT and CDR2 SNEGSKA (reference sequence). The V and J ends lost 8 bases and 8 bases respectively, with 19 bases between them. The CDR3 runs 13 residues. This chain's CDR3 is CSPVIGRQDEQFF. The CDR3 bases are TGCAGTCCCGTGATTGGGAGACAGGATGAGCAGTTCTTC.

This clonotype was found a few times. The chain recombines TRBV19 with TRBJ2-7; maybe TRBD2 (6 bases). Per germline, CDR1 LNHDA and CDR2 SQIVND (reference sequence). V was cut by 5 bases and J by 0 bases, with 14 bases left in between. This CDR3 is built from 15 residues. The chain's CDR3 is CASSPRPGSSYEQYF. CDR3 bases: TGTGCCAGTAGTCCCCGACCCGGGAGCTCCTACGAGCAGTACTTC.

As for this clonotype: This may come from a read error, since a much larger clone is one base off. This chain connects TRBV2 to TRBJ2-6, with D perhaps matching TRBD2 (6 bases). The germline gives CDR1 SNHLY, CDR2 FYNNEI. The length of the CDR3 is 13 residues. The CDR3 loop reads CVSGRSGANVLTF. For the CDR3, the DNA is TGTGTCAGCGGGCGATCTGGGGCCAACGTCCTGACTTTC.

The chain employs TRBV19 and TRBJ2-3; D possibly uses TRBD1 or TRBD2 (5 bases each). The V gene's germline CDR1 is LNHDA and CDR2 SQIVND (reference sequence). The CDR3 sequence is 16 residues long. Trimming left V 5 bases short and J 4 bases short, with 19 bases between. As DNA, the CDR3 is TGTGCCAGTAGTTTGGAATGGGGGAACGGGCCAGATACGCAGTATTTT. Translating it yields CASSLEWGNGPDTQYF.

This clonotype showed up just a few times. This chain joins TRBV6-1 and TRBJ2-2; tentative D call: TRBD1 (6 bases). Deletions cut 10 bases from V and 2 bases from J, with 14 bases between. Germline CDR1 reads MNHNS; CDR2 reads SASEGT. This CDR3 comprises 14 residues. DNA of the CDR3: TGTGCCACCACCTTACAGGGAAACACCGGGGAGCTGTTTTTT. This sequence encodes CATTLQGNTGELFF.

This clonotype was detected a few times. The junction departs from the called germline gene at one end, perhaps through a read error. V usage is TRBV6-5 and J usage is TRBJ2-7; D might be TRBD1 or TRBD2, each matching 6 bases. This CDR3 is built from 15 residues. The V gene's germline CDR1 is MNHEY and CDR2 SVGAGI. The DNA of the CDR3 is TGTGCCAACAGTTACGCTGGGGGGCCGAATAACGAGCAGTACTTC. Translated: CANSYAGGPNNEQYF.

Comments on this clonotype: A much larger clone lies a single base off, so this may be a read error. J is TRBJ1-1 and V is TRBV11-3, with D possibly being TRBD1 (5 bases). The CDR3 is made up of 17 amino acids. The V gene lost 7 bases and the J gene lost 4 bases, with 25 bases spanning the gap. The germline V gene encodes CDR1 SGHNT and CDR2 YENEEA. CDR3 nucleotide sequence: TGTGCCAGCACCCCCCCCCTCTTGGGGGGGAGGAGCACTGAAGCTTTCTTT. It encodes CASTPPLLGGRSTEAFF.

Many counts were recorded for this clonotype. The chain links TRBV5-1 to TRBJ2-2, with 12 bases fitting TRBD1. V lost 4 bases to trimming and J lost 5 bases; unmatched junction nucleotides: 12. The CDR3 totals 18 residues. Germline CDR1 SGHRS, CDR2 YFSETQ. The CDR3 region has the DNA TGCGCCAGCAGCAGACCACGGGACAGGGGGCGACATACCGGGGAGCTGTTTTTT. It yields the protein CASSRPRDRGRHTGELFF.

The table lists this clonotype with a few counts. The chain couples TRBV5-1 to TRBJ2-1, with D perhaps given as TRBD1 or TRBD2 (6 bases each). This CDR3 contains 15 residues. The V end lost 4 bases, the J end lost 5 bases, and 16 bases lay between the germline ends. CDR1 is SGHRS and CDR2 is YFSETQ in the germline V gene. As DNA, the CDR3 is TGCGCCAGCAGCCGAGGGGGGTTGGGGGACAATGAGCAGTTCTTC. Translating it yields CASSRGGLGDNEQFF.

CDR3 region: CSAPRDLRQDNEQFF. In DNA form, the CDR3 reads TGCAGTGCTCCTAGGGACCTCCGCCAGGACAATGAGCAGTTCTTC. V and J are TRBV20-1 and TRBJ2-1; D tentatively fits TRBD1 or TRBD2 (5 bases each). CDR3 size: 15 residues. Germline V gene sequence: CDR1 DFQATT, CDR2 SNEGSKA (reference sequence). The V gene lost 5 bases and the J gene lost 5 bases, with 19 bases spanning the gap.

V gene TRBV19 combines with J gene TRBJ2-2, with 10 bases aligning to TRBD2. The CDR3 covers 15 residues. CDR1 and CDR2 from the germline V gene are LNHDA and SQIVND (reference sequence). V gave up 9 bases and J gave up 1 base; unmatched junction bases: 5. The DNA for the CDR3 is TGTGCCAGCAGCGGGAGGGCGTGGAACACCGGGGAGCTGTTTTTT. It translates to CASSGRAWNTGELFF.

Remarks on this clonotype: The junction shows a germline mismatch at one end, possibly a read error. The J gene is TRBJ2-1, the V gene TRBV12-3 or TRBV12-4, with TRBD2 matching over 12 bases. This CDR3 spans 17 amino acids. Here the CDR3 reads CASSLVLAGGPWNEQSF. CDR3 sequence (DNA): TGTGCCAGCAGTTTAGTCCTAGCGGGAGGGCCATGGAATGAGCAGTCCTTC.

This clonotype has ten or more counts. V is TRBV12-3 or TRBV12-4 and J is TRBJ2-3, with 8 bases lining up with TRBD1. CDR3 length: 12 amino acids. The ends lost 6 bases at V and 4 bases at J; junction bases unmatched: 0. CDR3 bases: TGTGCCAGCAGGACAGGGGCAGATACGCAGTATTTT. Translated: CASRTGADTQYF.

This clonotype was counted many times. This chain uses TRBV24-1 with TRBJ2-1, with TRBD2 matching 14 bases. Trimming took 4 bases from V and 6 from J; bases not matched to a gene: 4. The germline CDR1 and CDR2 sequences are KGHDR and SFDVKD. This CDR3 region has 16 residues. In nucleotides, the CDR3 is TGTGCCACCAGTGAACCGGGACTAGCGGGAGCCAATGAGCAGTTCTTC. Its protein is CATSEPGLAGANEQFF.

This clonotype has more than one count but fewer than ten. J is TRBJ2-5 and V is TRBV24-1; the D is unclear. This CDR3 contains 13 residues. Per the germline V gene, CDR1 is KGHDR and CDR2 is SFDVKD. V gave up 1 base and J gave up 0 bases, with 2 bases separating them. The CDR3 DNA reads TGTGCCACCAGTGATTTTAACCAAGAGACCCAGTACTTC. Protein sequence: CATSDFNQETQYF.

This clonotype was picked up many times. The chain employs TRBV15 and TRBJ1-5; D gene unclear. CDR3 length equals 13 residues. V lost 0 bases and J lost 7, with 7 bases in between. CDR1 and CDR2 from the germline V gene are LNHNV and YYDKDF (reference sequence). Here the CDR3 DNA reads TGTGCCACCAGCAGAGATAAGGGCCAGCCCCAGCATTTT. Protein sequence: CATSRDKGQPQHF.

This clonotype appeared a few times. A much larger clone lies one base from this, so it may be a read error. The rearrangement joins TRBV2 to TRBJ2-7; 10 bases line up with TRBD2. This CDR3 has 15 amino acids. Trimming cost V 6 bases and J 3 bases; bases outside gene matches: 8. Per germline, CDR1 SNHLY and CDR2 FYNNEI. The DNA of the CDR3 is TGTGCCAGCAGAGAGGGACTAGCGAGAGACTACGAGCAGTACTTC. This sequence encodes CASREGLARDYEQYF. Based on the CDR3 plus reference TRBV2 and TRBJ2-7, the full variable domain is EPEVTQTPSHQVTQMGQEVILRCVPISNHLYFYWYRQILGQKVEFLVSFYNNEISEKSEIFDDQFSVERPDGSNFTLKIRSTKLEDSAMYFCASREGLARDYEQYFGPGTRLTVT.